These 22 T cell receptor beta chains originate from one sample sequenced in a study of cytomegalovirus exposure and HLA in healthy donors. The PCR made use of 60 Vbeta and 13 Jbeta primers. Data came from immunoSEQ multiplex PCR; TCRdb stores just in-frame clones and leaves some out. The table records 95,000 to 150,000 clones, about 80% of them present only once. Specimen: PBMCs. Every receptor here comes from a man younger than 40 in good health and CMV-seronegative.

Here the CDR3 DNA reads TGTGCCAGTAGTGGGAGGAGCTCCTACAATGAGCAGTTCTTC. Its protein product is CASSGRSSYNEQFF. The chain uses TRBV19 and TRBJ2-1; maybe TRBD2 (6 bases). CDR3 length: 14 amino acids. CDR1 and CDR2 from the germline V gene are LNHDA and SQIVND (reference sequence). Trimming removed 5 bases from V and 0 bases from J, with 8 bases in between.

The chain recombines TRBV7-2 with TRBJ2-1, with a possible D match to TRBD2 (7 bases). The length of the CDR3 is 17 residues. CDR1 and CDR2 from the germline V gene are SGHTA and FQGNSA. Between the trimmed V and J ends, which lost 8 bases and 4 bases, there was a span of 24 bases. The CDR3 coding sequence is TGTGCCAGCGGGGCCCCGGCGGGGCGGGGGCTTTACAATGAGCAGTTCTTC. As protein: CASGAPAGRGLYNEQFF.

The J gene is TRBJ1-3, the V gene TRBV30, with a tentative D call TRBD1 (6 bases). Germline V gives CDR1 GTSNPN, CDR2 SVGIG (reference sequence). V lost 3 bases and J 4 bases, leaving 25 bases between the germline ends. CDR3 length: 18 amino acids. In DNA form, the CDR3 reads TGTGCCTGGAGCTATCCTCGTATTACAGGGAAGAGAGGAAACACCATATATTTT. It encodes CAWSYPRITGKRGNTIYF.

The rearrangement uses TRBV15 and TRBJ2-3, with 10 bases matching TRBD2. V gave up 0 bases and J gave up 4 bases; unmatched junction bases: 7. CDR3 length: 17 residues. From germline, CDR1 is LNHNV and CDR2 YYDKDF (reference sequence). CDR3 in amino acids: CATSRDPPSGSADTQYF. The CDR3 DNA reads as TGTGCCACCAGCAGAGATCCCCCTAGCGGGAGCGCAGATACGCAGTATTTT.

This clone came up once. The rearrangement joins TRBV27 to TRBJ1-4; the match to TRBD1 covers 8 bases. The CDR3 contains 16 residues. J lost 5 bases, V lost 4 bases, and 9 bases had no gene match. The germline gives CDR1 MNHEY, CDR2 SMNVEV (reference sequence). In DNA form, the CDR3 reads TGTGCCAGCAGTTCATACTCCGGGACAGGAAATGAAAAACTGTTTTTT. Encoded protein: CASSSYSGTGNEKLFF.

V is TRBV30 and J is TRBJ1-4; D perhaps matches TRBD1 (5 bases). The V end lost 3 bases, the J end lost 5 bases, and 13 bases lay between the germline ends. This CDR3 contains 14 residues. Looked up from germline, CDR1 is GTSNPN and CDR2 is SVGIG (reference sequence). The CDR3 DNA reads as TGTGCCTGGAGACACAGGACCTCGAATGAAAAACTGTTTTTT. It specifies CAWRHRTSNEKLFF.

This sequence joins TRBV29-1 and TRBJ1-5; a possible D gene is TRBD1 (6 bases). Germline V lookup: CDR1 SQVTM, CDR2 ANQGSEA. CDR3 length: 16 residues. Trimming cost V 7 bases and J 3 bases, with 22 bases left between them. The CDR3 is CSALGGAGGLNQPQHF. CDR3 sequence (DNA): TGCAGCGCCCTCGGGGGGGCGGGGGGCCTCAATCAGCCCCAGCATTTT.

The chain has TRBV28 and TRBJ1-2; maybe TRBD1 (5 bases). The CDR3 is 15 residues long. Germline V gene sequence: CDR1 MDHEN, CDR2 SYDVKM. V lost 3 bases to trimming and J lost 7 bases, with 18 bases between them. For the CDR3, the DNA is TGTGCCAGCAGTTTCCCTAGCGGGGGACTAAGTGGCTACACCTTC. The encoded protein is CASSFPSGGLSGYTF.

This clone was detected once. J is TRBJ2-7 and V is TRBV5-4, with TRBD2 identical over 11 bases. The CDR3 covers 14 residues. In germline, CDR1 is SGHNT, CDR2 YYREEE (reference sequence). Trimming took 4 bases from V and 4 from J; bases not matched to a gene: 4. CDR3: CASSKTSGAYEQYF. The CDR3 DNA is TGTGCCAGCAGCAAGACTAGCGGGGCTTACGAGCAGTACTTC.

The chain has TRBV10-3 and TRBJ1-6; D is perhaps TRBD1 (5 bases). The CDR3 has 17 residues. Germline V lookup: CDR1 ENHRY, CDR2 SYGVKD. Trimming removed 2 bases from V and 6 bases from J, with 17 bases in between. CDR3 loop: CAISEEWGGRTNSPLHF. The CDR3, as DNA: TGTGCCATCAGTGAGGAATGGGGCGGACGAACTAATTCACCCCTCCACTTT.

V and J are TRBV6-1 and TRBJ2-7; D unresolved. The ends were cut back, 10 bases at V and 0 bases at J, with 13 bases in the middle. The CDR3 consists of 13 residues. Looked up from germline, CDR1 is MNHNS and CDR2 is SASEGT. The CDR3 region is CATPSPSSYEQYF. Here the CDR3 DNA reads TGTGCCACCCCCTCCCCCAGCTCCTACGAGCAGTACTTC.

The rearrangement links TRBV25-1 to TRBJ2-2; D is unclear. Trimming stripped 6 bases from V and 0 bases from J, with 5 bases between. Germline V gives CDR1 MGHDK, CDR2 SYGVNS. The CDR3 sequence is 13 residues long. Here the CDR3 reads CASRRANTGELFF. The CDR3 coding sequence is TGTGCCAGCAGGAGAGCGAACACCGGGGAGCTGTTTTTT.

The CDR3 DNA is TGCGCCAGCAGCCAAGAAGGGACAGCTACCTACGAGCAGTACTTC. Its translation: CASSQEGTATYEQYF. V is TRBV4-1 and J is TRBJ2-7, with 7 positions matching TRBD1. This CDR3 is built from 15 residues. V lost 0 bases and J lost 2; bases outside the gene matches: 4. Germline assignment: CDR1 MGHRA and CDR2 YSYEKL.

This clone occurred a few times. The rearrangement joins TRBV5-6 to TRBJ1-4; TRBD1 matches at 11 bases. CDR3 size: 15 residues. The germline V gene encodes CDR1 SGHDT and CDR2 YYEEEE. Germline trimming cut 5 bases from V and 7 bases from J; bases unmatched to any gene: 7. The CDR3 DNA reads as TGTGCCAGCAGTTCCGGGACAGGGGGGTTTGAAAAACTGTTTTTT. This codes for CASSSGTGGFEKLFF.

The chain couples TRBV2 to TRBJ2-1; 7 nucleotides match TRBD2. The V segment lost 6 bases and the J segment 6 bases; nucleotides outside the gene matches: 8. This CDR3 contains 14 residues. The germline CDR1 and CDR2 sequences are SNHLY and FYNNEI. Written as DNA, the CDR3 is TGTGCCAGCAGCTTCCGCGGGAGAGGCAATGAGCAGTTCTTC. Translating it yields CASSFRGRGNEQFF.

This chain links TRBV28 with TRBJ1-2; 8 bases match TRBD1. Germline values: CDR1 MDHEN, CDR2 SYDVKM. CDR3 length equals 13 residues. J gave up 6 bases and V 6 bases, and 6 bases lay outside the gene matches. The CDR3 region is CASRTQGVDGYTF. CDR3 nucleotides: TGTGCCAGCAGGACACAGGGGGTGGATGGCTACACCTTC.

The chain has TRBV7-8 and TRBJ2-3, with 9 bases fitting TRBD2. CDR3 length equals 14 residues. The J segment lost 5 bases and the V segment lost 3 bases, leaving 3 bases of the junction unmatched. Germline V gives CDR1 SGHVS, CDR2 FQNEAQ. The CDR3 is CASSLREGQDTQYF. CDR3 nucleotide sequence: TGTGCCAGCAGCTTGCGGGAGGGCCAAGATACGCAGTATTTT.

V and J are TRBV6-4 and TRBJ1-1, with a tentative D call TRBD1 (6 bases). V was cut by 1 base and J by 8 bases, with 11 bases left in between. Per the germline V gene, CDR1 is MRHNA and CDR2 is SNTAGT. CDR3 length equals 13 residues. The CDR3 sequence is CASSDFGGGEAFF. CDR3 DNA sequence: TGTGCCAGCAGTGACTTTGGGGGCGGGGAAGCTTTCTTT.

This chain links TRBV15 with TRBJ1-5; the match to TRBD1 covers 7 bases. V shed 2 bases and J 9 bases; nucleotides not matched to a gene: 16. Germline V lookup: CDR1 LNHNV, CDR2 YYDKDF (reference sequence). This CDR3 region has 17 residues. The CDR3 region is CATSRLIPGTVARPQHF. The CDR3 DNA follows: TGTGCCACCAGCAGACTAATCCCGGGGACAGTTGCCCGGCCCCAGCATTTT.

The chain employs TRBV19 and TRBJ2-1; 13 bases align to TRBD2. Trimming removed 6 bases from V and 0 bases from J; junction bases left unmatched: 2. CDR3 size: 16 residues. Germline CDR1 LNHDA, CDR2 SQIVND (reference sequence). CDR3 nucleotide sequence: TGTGCCAGTAGCCGACTAGCGGGAGGCTCCTACAATGAGCAGTTCTTC. This codes for CASSRLAGGSYNEQFF.

The chain uses TRBV6-5 and TRBJ2-2, with TRBD2 as a possible D gene (6 bases). CDR1 and CDR2 from the germline V gene are MNHEY and SVGAGI. The ends were cut back, 6 bases at V and 4 bases at J, with 15 bases in the middle. The CDR3 consists of 15 residues. The CDR3 loop reads CASRLGGRGTGELFF. CDR3 in DNA: TGTGCCAGCAGACTCGGGGGAAGGGGCACCGGGGAGCTGTTTTTT.

This rearrangement joins TRBV6-6 to TRBJ1-4; D gene unclear. The CDR3 is 12 residues long. V shed 8 bases and J shed 5 bases, with 9 bases lying between them. The germline V gene has CDR1 MNHNY and CDR2 SVGAGI (reference sequence). The CDR3 DNA reads as TGTGCCAGCCTGGGAGGGAATGAAAAACTGTTTTTT. It encodes CASLGGNEKLFF.